The 13 T cell receptor beta chains in this list originate from one sample, sequenced in a study of sequential checkpoint blockade in melanoma. The table came from immunoSEQ multiplex PCR; TCRdb's copy has only in-frame clones and leaves some out. The sample lists roughly 20,000 clones, roughly 74% occurring once. Described treatment: randomized to nivolumab then ipilimumab (arm A) or the reverse (arm B). This specimen was CD8+ T cells sorted from blood (inferred from file names), taken from a patient given nivolumab and ipilimumab in sequence. Receptor source: a human donor with melanoma.

The V call is TRBV19, the J call TRBJ1-5; D remains ambiguous. Germline CDR1 and CDR2: LNHDA and SQIVND (reference sequence). The CDR3 has 13 residues. With 3 bases removed from V and 5 bases from J, the gap between germline ends came to 8 bases. CDR3: CASSISRDQPQHF. CDR3 nucleotide sequence: TGTGCCAGTAGTATTTCGAGAGATCAGCCCCAGCATTTT.

The chain combines TRBV27 with TRBJ2-7, with a tentative D call TRBD1 (7 bases). Per germline, CDR1 MNHEY and CDR2 SMNVEV (reference sequence). The CDR3 spans 13 residues. V shed 3 bases and J shed 4 bases, with 10 bases lying between them. The CDR3: CASSLAGGYEQYF. CDR3 sequence (DNA): TGTGCCAGCAGTTTGGCAGGGGGGTACGAGCAGTACTTC.

The genes are TRBV4-1 and TRBJ1-1, with TRBD1 matching over 10 bases. Losses at the gene ends were 4 bases for V and 1 base for J; bases not matched to a gene: 6. The CDR3 sequence is 16 residues long. CDR1 MGHRA and CDR2 YSYEKL come from the germline V gene. CDR3 nucleotide sequence: TGCGCCAGCAGCCCTGGGACAGGGGAGAGGAACACTGAAGCTTTCTTT. Translated: CASSPGTGERNTEAFF.

This sequence joins TRBV7-9 and TRBJ1-2; TRBD1 aligns across 10 bases. From germline, CDR1 is SEHNR and CDR2 FQNEAQ (reference sequence). V was clipped by 5 bases and J by 1 base; unmatched bases: 10. The CDR3 has 17 amino acids. The CDR3 DNA reads TGTGCCAGCAGCCCCCGGGACAGGGGATATGGTAACTATGGCTACACCTTC. Encoded protein: CASSPRDRGYGNYGYTF.

This clone was seen a few times. This chain's CDR3 is CASSDLGEGPHYGYTF. The CDR3 coding sequence is TGTGCCAGCAGTGATCTAGGGGAGGGTCCCCACTATGGCTACACCTTC. The chain has TRBV2 and TRBJ1-2, with D possibly TRBD1 on 5 matching bases. Trimming shortened V by 3 bases and J by 3 bases, and 17 bases separated the two germline ends. Germline lookup yields CDR1 SNHLY and CDR2 FYNNEI. This CDR3 region has 16 residues.

The chain uses TRBV30 and TRBJ1-2; 8 positions agree with TRBD1. Germline V gene data show CDR1 as GTSNPN and CDR2 as SVGIG (reference sequence). Losses at the gene ends were 4 bases for V and 3 bases for J; bases not matched to a gene: 4. CDR3 length: 13 residues. CDR3 DNA: TGTGCCTGGACCCCAGGGGGCGACTATGGCTACACCTTC. It is translated as CAWTPGGDYGYTF.

This sequence joins TRBV19 and TRBJ1-2, with D possibly TRBD1 on 5 matching bases. CDR3 length: 14 amino acids. Germline-derived CDR1 and CDR2 are LNHDA and SQIVND (reference sequence). The V gene lost 5 bases and the J gene lost 4 bases, with 14 bases spanning the gap. The CDR3 region has the DNA TGTGCCAGTAGTCATCCGGGGGGAGGCTATGGCTACACCTTC. Its protein is CASSHPGGGYGYTF.

The chain couples TRBV5-1 to TRBJ2-5, with TRBD1 as a possible D gene (6 bases). The J call may be incorrect, as the DNA end agrees better with TRBJ2-7. Germline V gene lookup returns CDR1 SGHRS and CDR2 YFSETQ. The CDR3 spans 15 residues. The CDR3 DNA is TGCGCCAGCAGCCCGACCATAGGACAGCTCTACGAGCAGTACTTC. This gives the protein CASSPTIGQLYEQYF.

The chain couples TRBV6-5 to TRBJ2-5; 7 bases fit TRBD2. Germline V gene data show CDR1 as MNHEY and CDR2 as SVGAGI. V gave up 6 bases and J gave up 5 bases; unmatched junction bases: 3. CDR3 length: 12 amino acids. For the CDR3, the DNA is TGTGCCAGCAGAGCGGGGAGCGAGACCCAGTACTTC. Its translation: CASRAGSETQYF.

V gene TRBV28 combines with J gene TRBJ2-5; D might be TRBD2 (5 bases). The CDR3 is made up of 16 amino acids. Germline V lookup: CDR1 MDHEN, CDR2 SYDVKM. Trimming shortened V by 3 bases and J by 3 bases, and 17 bases separated the two germline ends. CDR3 sequence (DNA): TGTGCCAGCAGTTTGTATACGTCAATGGAGGAAGAGACCCAGTACTTC. It yields the protein CASSLYTSMEEETQYF. The variable domain in full, with the rest retrieved from reference TRBV28 and TRBJ2-5, is DVKVTQSSRYLVKRTGEKVFLECVQDMDHENMFWYRQDPGLGLRLIYFSYDVKMKEKGDIPEGYSVSREKKERFSLILESASTNQTSMYLCASSLYTSMEEETQYFGPGTRLLVL.

The chain carries TRBV15 and TRBJ1-2; TRBD1 is a possible D gene (6 bases). Trimming cost V 1 base and J 3 bases, with 12 bases left between them. The germline V gene has CDR1 LNHNV and CDR2 YYDKDF (reference sequence). This CDR3 contains 15 residues. DNA of the CDR3: TGTGCCACCAGCAGAGCTGGACAGTCCCACTATGGCTACACCTTC. This sequence encodes CATSRAGQSHYGYTF.

The chain links TRBV7-9 to TRBJ2-1, with 8 bases aligning to TRBD1. CDR3 length: 15 amino acids. V lost 5 bases and J lost 7; bases outside the gene matches: 10. Germline V gene data show CDR1 as SEHNR and CDR2 as FQNEAQ (reference sequence). CDR3 loop: CASSPGQGQLNEQFF. The DNA for the CDR3 is TGTGCCAGCAGCCCAGGACAGGGTCAACTGAATGAGCAGTTCTTC.

The chain employs TRBV11-3 and TRBJ1-5; D ambiguous. Trimming left V 0 bases short and J 4 bases short, with 7 bases between. Germline CDR1 and CDR2: SGHNT and YENEEA. The length of the CDR3 is 14 residues. The DNA for the CDR3 is TGTGCCAGCAGCTTAGACAGGAAGAATCAGCCCCAGCATTTT. Protein sequence: CASSLDRKNQPQHF.